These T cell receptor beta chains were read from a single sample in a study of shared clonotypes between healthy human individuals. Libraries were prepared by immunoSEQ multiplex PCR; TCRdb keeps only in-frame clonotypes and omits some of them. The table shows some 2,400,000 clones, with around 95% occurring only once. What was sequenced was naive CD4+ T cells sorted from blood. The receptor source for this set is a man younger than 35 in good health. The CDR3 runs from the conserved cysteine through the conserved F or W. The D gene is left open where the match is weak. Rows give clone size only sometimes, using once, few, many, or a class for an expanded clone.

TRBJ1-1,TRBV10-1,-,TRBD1,CASSERTGDTEAFF,TGCGCCAGCAGTGAACGGACAGGGGACACTGAAGCTTTCTTT
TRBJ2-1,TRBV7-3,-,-,CASSLTRSGYNEQFF,TGTGCCAGCAGCTTAACTCGTAGCGGCTACAATGAGCAGTTCTTC
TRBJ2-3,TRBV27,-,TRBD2,CASSLGRLAGDTQYF,TGTGCCAGCAGTTTAGGGAGACTAGCTGGAGATACGCAGTATTTT
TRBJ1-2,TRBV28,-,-,CATHGPGANYGYTF,TGTGCCACCCACGGACCGGGGGCTAACTATGGCTACACCTTC
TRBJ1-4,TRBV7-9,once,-,CASSLHMGEKLFF,TGTGCCAGCAGCCTGCACATGGGTGAAAAACTGTTTTTT
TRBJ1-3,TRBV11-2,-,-,CASSLDSRAGNTIYF,TGTGCCAGCAGCTTAGATAGCAGGGCTGGAAACACCATATATTTT
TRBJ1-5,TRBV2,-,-,CASSNDIQPQHF,TGTGCCAGCAGTAATGACATTCAGCCCCAGCATTTT
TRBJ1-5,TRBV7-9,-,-,CASSRGDLSNQPQHF,TGTGCCAGCAGCCGCGGGGACTTAAGCAATCAGCCCCAGCATTTT
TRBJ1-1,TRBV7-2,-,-,CASSLAMNTEAFF,TGTGCCAGCAGCTTAGCCATGAACACTGAAGCTTTCTTT
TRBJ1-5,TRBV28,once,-,CASSFLGYQPQHF,TGTGCCAGCAGTTTTTTGGGATATCAGCCCCAGCATTTT
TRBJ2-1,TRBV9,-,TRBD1,CASSPWTGRNNEQFF,TGTGCCAGCAGCCCATGGACAGGGAGGAACAATGAGCAGTTCTTC
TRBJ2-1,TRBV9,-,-,CASSVQRESYNEQFF,TGTGCCAGCAGCGTACAGAGGGAATCCTACAATGAGCAGTTCTTC
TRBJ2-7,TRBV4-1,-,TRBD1,CASSQVWGQGGYEQYF,TGCGCCAGCAGCCAGGTGTGGGGACAGGGGGGGTACGAGCAGTACTTC
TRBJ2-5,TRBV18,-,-,CASSPGAQETQYF,TGTGCCAGCTCACCTGGGGCCCAAGAGACCCAGTACTTC
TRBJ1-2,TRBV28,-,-,CASSSEGRHYGYTF,TGTGCCAGCAGTTCCGAGGGGAGGCACTATGGCTACACCTTC
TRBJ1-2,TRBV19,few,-,CASSVQQGFYGYTF,TGTGCCAGTAGTGTTCAACAGGGCTTCTATGGCTACACCTTC